The TCR beta chain under discussion was sequenced for a study of shared clonotypes between healthy human individuals. CDR3 size: 12 residues. V lost 4 bases to trimming and J lost 5 bases, with 8 bases between them. CDR1 and CDR2 from the germline V gene are LNHDA and SQIVND (reference sequence). TCRdb's copy holds only in-frame clones and misses some; the assay was immunoSEQ multiplex PCR. The table records about 1.4 million clones, approximately 96% of them present only once. Sequencing input: naive CD4+ T cells sorted from blood. Subset defined: CD45RA+ positively selected. The chain employs TRBV19 and TRBJ1-2, with a possible D match to TRBD1 (5 bases). The TCR sequence derives from a man aged 30 to 45 in good health. As DNA, the CDR3 is TGTGCCAGTAGTAAGGGGTCGTATGGCTACACCTTC. This codes for CASSKGSYGYTF.